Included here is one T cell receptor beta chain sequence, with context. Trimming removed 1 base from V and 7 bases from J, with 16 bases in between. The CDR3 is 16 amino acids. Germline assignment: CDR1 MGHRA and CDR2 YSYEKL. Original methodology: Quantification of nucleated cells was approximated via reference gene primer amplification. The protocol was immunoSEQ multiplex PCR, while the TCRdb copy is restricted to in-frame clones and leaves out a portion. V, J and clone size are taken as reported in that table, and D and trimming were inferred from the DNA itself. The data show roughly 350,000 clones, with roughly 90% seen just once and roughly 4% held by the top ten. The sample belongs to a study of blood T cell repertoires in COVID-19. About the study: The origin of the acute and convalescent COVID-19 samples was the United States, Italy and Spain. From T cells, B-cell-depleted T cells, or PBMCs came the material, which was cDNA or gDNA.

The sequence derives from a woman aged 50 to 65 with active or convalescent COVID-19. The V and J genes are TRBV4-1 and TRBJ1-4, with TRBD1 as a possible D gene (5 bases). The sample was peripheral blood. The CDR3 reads CASSQGARGVVEKLFF. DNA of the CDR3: TGCGCCAGCAGCCAAGGAGCTCGGGGGGTTGTTGAAAAACTGTTTTTT.